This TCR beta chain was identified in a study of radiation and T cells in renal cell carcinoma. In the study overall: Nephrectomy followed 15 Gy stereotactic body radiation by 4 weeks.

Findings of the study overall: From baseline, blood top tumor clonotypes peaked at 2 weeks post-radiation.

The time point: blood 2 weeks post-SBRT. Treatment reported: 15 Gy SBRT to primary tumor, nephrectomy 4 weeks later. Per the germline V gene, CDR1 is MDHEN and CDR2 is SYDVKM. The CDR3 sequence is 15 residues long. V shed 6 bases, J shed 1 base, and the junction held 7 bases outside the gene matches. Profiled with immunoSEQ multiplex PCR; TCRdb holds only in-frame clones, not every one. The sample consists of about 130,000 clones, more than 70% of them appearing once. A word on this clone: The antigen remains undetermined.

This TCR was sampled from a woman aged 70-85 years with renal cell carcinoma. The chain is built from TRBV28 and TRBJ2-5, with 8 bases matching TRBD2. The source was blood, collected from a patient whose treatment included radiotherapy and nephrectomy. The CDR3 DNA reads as TGTGCCAGCAGCCGGAGCGGGGGTACCCAAGAGACCCAGTACTTC. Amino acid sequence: CASSRSGGTQETQYF.